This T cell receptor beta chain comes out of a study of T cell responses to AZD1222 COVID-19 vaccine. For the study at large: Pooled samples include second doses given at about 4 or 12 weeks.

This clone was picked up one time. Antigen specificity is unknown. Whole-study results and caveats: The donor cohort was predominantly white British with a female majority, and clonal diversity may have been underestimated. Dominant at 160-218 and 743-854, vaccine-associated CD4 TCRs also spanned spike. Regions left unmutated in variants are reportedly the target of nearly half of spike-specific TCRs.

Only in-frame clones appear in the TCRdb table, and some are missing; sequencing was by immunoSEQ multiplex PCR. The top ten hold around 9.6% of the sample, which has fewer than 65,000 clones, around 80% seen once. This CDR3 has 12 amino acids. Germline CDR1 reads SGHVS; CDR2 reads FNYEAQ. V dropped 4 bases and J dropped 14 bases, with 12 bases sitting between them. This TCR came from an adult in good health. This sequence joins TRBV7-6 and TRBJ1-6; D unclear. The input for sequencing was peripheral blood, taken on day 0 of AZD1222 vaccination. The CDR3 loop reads CASSSDGISLHF. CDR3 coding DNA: TGTGCCAGCAGCTCGGACGGCATCTCCCTCCACTTT.